Below, 22 T cell receptor beta chains from the same sample are listed, as sequenced in a study of T-cell reconstitution after alpha-beta-depleted transplantation in children. For TCRbeta, the library was prepared with unique molecular identifiers. Using its own MiXCR run on the PCR reads, TCRdb lists one record per CDR3 protein. The repertoire includes hundreds of thousands of distinct CDR3 sequences, around 12% of them detected once, and around 5.8% sits in the top ten. The sequencing here drew on PBMCs from the stem cell graft donor, taken from the stem cell graft. These TCRs come from a human donor who donated a stem cell graft to a child with combined immunodeficiency.

Turning to this clonotype: Without the conserved terminal phenylalanine or tryptophan, this CDR3 likely stems from a read error. The chain links TRBV27 to TRBJ1-4, with 8 positions matching TRBD1. This CDR3 region has 14 residues. The V and J ends lost 2 bases and 7 bases, in that order; junction bases with no gene match: 3. Germline-derived CDR1 and CDR2 are MNHEY and SMNVEV (reference sequence). DNA of the CDR3: TGTGCCAGCAGTTTACAGGGGGCCGGTGAAAAACTGTTTATT. It is translated as CASSLQGAGEKLFI.

The chain links TRBV7-8 to TRBJ1-1; possible D gene TRBD1, 6 bases. Germline V gives CDR1 SGHVS, CDR2 FQNEAQ. This CDR3 has 14 amino acids. Deletions cut 4 bases from V and 8 bases from J, with 17 bases between. The CDR3 is CASSYGLGGAEAFF. The CDR3 bases are TGTGCCAGCAGCTACGGATTGGGGGGGGCGGAAGCTTTCTTT.

This chain connects TRBV6-1 to TRBJ2-7, with D tentatively TRBD2 (6 bases). The germline gives CDR1 MNHNS, CDR2 SASEGT. This CDR3 region has 14 residues. Trimming removed 6 bases at V and 0 bases at J, with 12 bases between. The CDR3 loop reads CASSSGTHSYEQYF. The CDR3 DNA reads as TGTGCCAGCAGCTCCGGGACTCACTCCTACGAGCAGTACTTC.

The chain couples TRBV7-2 to TRBJ1-2, with 7 bases identical to TRBD1. V lost 4 bases and J lost 6; bases outside the gene matches: 11. Germline V lookup: CDR1 SGHTA, CDR2 FQGNSA. The CDR3 totals 15 residues. Here the CDR3 reads CASSSTLNRGHGYTF. The CDR3 coding sequence is TGTGCCAGCAGCTCAACCTTGAACAGGGGCCATGGCTACACCTTC.

This clonotype occurred a few times. The V call is TRBV7-8, the J call TRBJ2-1; 15 bases fit TRBD2. V gave up 5 bases and J gave up 10 bases; unmatched junction bases: 12. The length of the CDR3 is 17 residues. Germline V lookup: CDR1 SGHVS, CDR2 FQNEAQ. CDR3: CASSARTSGGEVWEQFF. CDR3 nucleotides: TGTGCCAGCAGCGCCCGGACTAGCGGGGGGGAAGTATGGGAGCAGTTCTTC.

This clonotype has just a few counts. This chain connects TRBV9 to TRBJ2-1, with 9 bases aligning to TRBD2. The V and J ends lost 4 bases and 0 bases, in that order; junction bases with no gene match: 8. Germline CDR1 reads SGDLS; CDR2 reads YYNGEE. The CDR3 length is 17 residues. This CDR3 is CASSPPLAGSSYNEQFF. DNA for the CDR3: TGTGCCAGCAGCCCACCACTAGCGGGTAGCTCCTACAATGAGCAGTTCTTC.

The chain links TRBV6-1 to TRBJ2-6, with D possibly TRBD1 on 5 matching bases. Trimming stripped 7 bases from V and 0 bases from J, with 16 bases between. The CDR3 consists of 17 residues. CDR1 is MNHNS and CDR2 is SASEGT in the germline V gene. Written as DNA, the CDR3 is TGTGCCAGCAAGGTTGACAGAGATTACTCTGGGGCCAACGTCCTGACTTTC. It yields the protein CASKVDRDYSGANVLTF.

This clonotype occurred many times. This chain uses TRBV2 with TRBJ2-5, with 16 nucleotides matching TRBD2. Trimming removed 6 bases from V and 3 bases from J; junction bases left unmatched: 4. CDR3 length: 16 residues. The germline V gene has CDR1 SNHLY and CDR2 FYNNEI. In nucleotides, the CDR3 is TGTGCCAGCAGCTCGGGACTAGCGGGAGGGGAAGAGACCCAGTACTTC. Its translation is CASSSGLAGGEETQYF.

This clonotype occurred many times. The J gene is TRBJ2-7, the V gene TRBV12-3 or TRBV12-4; 11 positions agree with TRBD1. V gave up 5 bases and J gave up 5 bases; unmatched junction bases: 2. The CDR3 extends over 13 amino acids. CDR3 residues: CASSPDRGHEQYF. The CDR3 DNA follows: TGTGCCAGCAGTCCGGACAGGGGGCACGAGCAGTACTTC.

The V call is TRBV20-1, the J call TRBJ1-2; D gene unclear. Germline CDR1 and CDR2: DFQATT and SNEGSKA (reference sequence). V was clipped by 2 bases and J by 4 bases, with 11 bases between them. The CDR3 has 13 amino acids. CDR3 sequence (DNA): TGCAGTGCTAGACGGACCGGTGGCTATGGCTACACCTTC. Protein sequence: CSARRTGGYGYTF.

The chain combines TRBV7-8 with TRBJ2-7; perhaps TRBD1 as D (6 bases). The length of the CDR3 is 16 residues. Germline lookup yields CDR1 SGHVS and CDR2 FQNEAQ. Trimming left V 6 bases short and J 4 bases short, with 22 bases between. CDR3 amino acids: CASSRTVSSLHYEQYF. The CDR3 nucleotides read TGTGCCAGCAGTCGGACAGTTTCCTCTCTGCATTACGAGCAGTACTTC.

This rearrangement joins TRBV7-2 to TRBJ2-1; TRBD2 agrees at 13 bases. The CDR3 consists of 17 residues. The germline gives CDR1 SGHTA, CDR2 FQGNSA. Trimming cost V 5 bases and J 4 bases; bases outside gene matches: 8. CDR3 in amino acids: CASSTGLAGAYYNEQFF. The CDR3 DNA reads as TGTGCCAGCAGCACAGGACTAGCGGGGGCCTATTACAATGAGCAGTTCTTC.

J is TRBJ1-4 and V is TRBV7-8; 8 bases are shared with TRBD1. V was pared by 2 bases and J by 10 bases, with 9 bases of the junction left unmatched. The V gene's germline CDR1 is SGHVS and CDR2 FQNEAQ. The CDR3 has 15 residues. The CDR3: CASSLSTGGSGKLFF. The CDR3 coding sequence is TGTGCCAGCAGCTTAAGCACAGGGGGGTCCGGAAAACTGTTTTTT.

This clonotype was recorded a few times. The V call is TRBV3-1, the J call TRBJ2-7; D is undetermined. V was pared by 0 bases and J by 4 bases, with 4 bases between. The germline gives CDR1 LGHDT, CDR2 YNNKEL (reference sequence). The CDR3 runs to 12 residues. In DNA, the CDR3 is TGTGCCAGCAGCCAAGAGTTTTACGAGCAGTACTTC. Residues: CASSQEFYEQYF.

In this sample, this clonotype turned up a few times. This rearrangement joins TRBV7-2 to TRBJ2-3; maybe TRBD1 (5 bases). The CDR3 loop spans 13 amino acids. Germline CDR1 SGHTA, CDR2 FQGNSA. Trimming took off 5 bases at V and 8 bases at J, with 14 bases between the two ends. The CDR3: CASSKPTDGTQYF. DNA for the CDR3: TGTGCCAGCAGCAAGCCGACAGACGGTACGCAGTATTTT.

This clonotype has a handful of counts. The V and J genes are TRBV30 and TRBJ2-1; D is possibly TRBD1 (5 bases). Trimming pared 0 bases from V and 1 base from J, leaving 13 bases between. This CDR3 is built from 16 residues. The V gene's germline CDR1 is GTSNPN and CDR2 SVGIG (reference sequence). The CDR3: CAWSVPAGPSYNEQFF. CDR3 nucleotides: TGTGCCTGGAGTGTACCTGCAGGGCCTTCCTACAATGAGCAGTTCTTC.

The chain links TRBV27 to TRBJ2-5; the match to TRBD1 covers 9 bases. The germline gives CDR1 MNHEY, CDR2 SMNVEV (reference sequence). Germline trimming cut 4 bases from V and 1 base from J; bases unmatched to any gene: 1. This CDR3 has 14 residues. CDR3 in DNA: TGTGCCAGCAGTTCGACAGGGGGCCAAGAGACCCAGTACTTC. Its translation is CASSSTGGQETQYF.

The chain links TRBV13 to TRBJ2-3, with 8 positions matching TRBD2. The CDR3 has 16 residues. V lost 2 bases, J lost 2 bases, and 6 bases stayed unmatched. CDR1 is PRHDT and CDR2 is FYEKMQ in the germline V gene (reference sequence). For the CDR3, the DNA is TGTGCCAGCAGCTTACCCAGCGGGGGTGACACAGATACGCAGTATTTT. This sequence encodes CASSLPSGGDTDTQYF.

This clonotype has a count of ten or more. This chain uses TRBV30 with TRBJ2-1, with D unresolved. Between the trimmed V and J ends, which lost 2 bases and 6 bases, there was a span of 5 bases. This CDR3 comprises 11 residues. Looked up from germline, CDR1 is GTSNPN and CDR2 is SVGIG (reference sequence). Here the CDR3 reads CAWSPGNEQFF. The DNA for the CDR3 is TGTGCCTGGAGTCCCGGCAATGAGCAGTTCTTC.

The chain employs TRBV7-6 and TRBJ2-1; D remains ambiguous. The CDR3 runs 12 residues. Trimming cost V 1 base and J 12 bases, with 10 bases left between them. The V gene's germline CDR1 is SGHVS and CDR2 FNYEAQ. The CDR3 spells CASSLGLGAQFF. CDR3 in DNA: TGTGCCAGCAGCTTAGGGCTAGGCGCGCAGTTCTTC.

This rearrangement joins TRBV6-2 or TRBV6-3 to TRBJ2-1, with TRBD2 matching 7 bases. V dropped 5 bases and J dropped 4; count of bases not matched to a gene: 8. Germline V gene lookup returns CDR1 MNHEY and CDR2 SVGEGT. This CDR3 region has 15 residues. The CDR3 protein is CASSPRAGPYNEQFF. DNA for the CDR3: TGTGCCAGCAGTCCTCGAGCGGGACCATACAATGAGCAGTTCTTC.

This clonotype was seen just once. This chain joins TRBV12-3 or TRBV12-4 and TRBJ1-1; D is undetermined. Trimming took 5 bases from V and 1 from J, leaving 11 bases between them. This CDR3 contains 14 residues. The CDR3 reads CASSKRNKNTEAFF. DNA of the CDR3: TGTGCCAGCAGTAAACGGAACAAGAACACTGAAGCTTTCTTT.